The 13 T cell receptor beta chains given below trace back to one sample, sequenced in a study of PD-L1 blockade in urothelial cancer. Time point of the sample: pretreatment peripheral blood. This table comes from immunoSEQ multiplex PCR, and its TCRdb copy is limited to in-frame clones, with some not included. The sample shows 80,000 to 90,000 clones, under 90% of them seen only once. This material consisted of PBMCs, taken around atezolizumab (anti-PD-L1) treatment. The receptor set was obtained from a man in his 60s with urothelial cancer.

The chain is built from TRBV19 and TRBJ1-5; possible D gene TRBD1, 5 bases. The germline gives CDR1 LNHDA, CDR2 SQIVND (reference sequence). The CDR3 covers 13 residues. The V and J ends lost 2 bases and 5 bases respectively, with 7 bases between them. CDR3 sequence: CASSIQGDQPQHF. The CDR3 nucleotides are TGTGCCAGTAGTATACAAGGGGATCAGCCCCAGCATTTT. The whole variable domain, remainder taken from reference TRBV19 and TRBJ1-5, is DGGITQSPKYLFRKEGQNVTLSCEQNLNHDAMYWYRQDPGQGLRLIYYSQIVNDFQKGDIAEGYSVSREKKESFPLTVTSAQKNPTAFYLCASSIQGDQPQHFGDGTRLSIL.

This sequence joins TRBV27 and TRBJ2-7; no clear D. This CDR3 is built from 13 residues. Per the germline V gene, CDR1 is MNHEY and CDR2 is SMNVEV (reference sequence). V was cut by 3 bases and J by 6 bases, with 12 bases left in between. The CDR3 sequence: CASSFAPQAEQYF. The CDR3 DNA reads TGTGCCAGCAGTTTCGCACCCCAAGCCGAGCAGTACTTC.

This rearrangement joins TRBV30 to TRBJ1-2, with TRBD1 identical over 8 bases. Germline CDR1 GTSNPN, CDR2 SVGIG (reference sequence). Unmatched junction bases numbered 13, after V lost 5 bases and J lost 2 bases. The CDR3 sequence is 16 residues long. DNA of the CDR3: TGTGCCTGGGGTCCACCCCGACAGGGGAGCAACTATGGCTACACCTTC. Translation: CAWGPPRQGSNYGYTF.

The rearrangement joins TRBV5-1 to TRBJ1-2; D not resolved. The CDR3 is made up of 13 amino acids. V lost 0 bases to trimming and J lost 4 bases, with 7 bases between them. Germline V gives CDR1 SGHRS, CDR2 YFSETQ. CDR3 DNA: TGCGCCAGCAGCTTGGAGCCCCCCTATGGCTACACCTTC. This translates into CASSLEPPYGYTF.

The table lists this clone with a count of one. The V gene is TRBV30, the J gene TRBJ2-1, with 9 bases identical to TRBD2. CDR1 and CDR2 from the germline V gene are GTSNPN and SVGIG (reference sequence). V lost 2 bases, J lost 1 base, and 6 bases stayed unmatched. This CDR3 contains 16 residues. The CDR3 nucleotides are TGTGCCTGGAGTTCTCCGGGACTAGCTTCCTACAATGAGCAGTTCTTC. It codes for CAWSSPGLASYNEQFF.

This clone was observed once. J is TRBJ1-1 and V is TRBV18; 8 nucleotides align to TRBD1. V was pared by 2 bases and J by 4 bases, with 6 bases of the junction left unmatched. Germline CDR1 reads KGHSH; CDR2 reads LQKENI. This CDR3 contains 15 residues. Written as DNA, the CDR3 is TGTGCCAGCTCACCAGGACAGGGTGTTTCCACTGAAGCTTTCTTT. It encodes CASSPGQGVSTEAFF.

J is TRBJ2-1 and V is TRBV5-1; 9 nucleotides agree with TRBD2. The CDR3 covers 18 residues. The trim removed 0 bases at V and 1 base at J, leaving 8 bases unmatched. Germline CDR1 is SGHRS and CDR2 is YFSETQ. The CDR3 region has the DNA TGCGCCAGCAGCTTGGGCCATTTAGCGGGAGCGTCCTACAATGAGCAGTTCTTC. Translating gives CASSLGHLAGASYNEQFF. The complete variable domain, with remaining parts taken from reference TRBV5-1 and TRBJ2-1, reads KAGVTQTPRYLIKTRGQQVTLSCSPISGHRSVSWYQQTPGQGLQFLFEYFSETQRNKGNFPGRFSGRQFSNSRSEMNVSTLELGDSALYLCASSLGHLAGASYNEQFFGPGTRLTVL.

The chain's CDR3 is CASSKGLIYEQYF. DNA of the CDR3: TGTGCCAGCAGCAAAGGACTAATCTACGAGCAGTACTTC. The chain combines TRBV2 with TRBJ2-7; weak D call: TRBD2 (6 bases). V was pared by 6 bases and J by 3 bases, with 12 bases between. Germline-derived CDR1 and CDR2 are SNHLY and FYNNEI. The CDR3 runs to 13 residues.

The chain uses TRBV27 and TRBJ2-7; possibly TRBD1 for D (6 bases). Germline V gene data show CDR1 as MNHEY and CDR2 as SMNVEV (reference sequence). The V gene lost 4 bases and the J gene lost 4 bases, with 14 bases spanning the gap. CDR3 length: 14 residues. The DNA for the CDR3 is TGTGCCAGCAGTTATACGCCAACAGGGTACGAGCAGTACTTC. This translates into CASSYTPTGYEQYF.

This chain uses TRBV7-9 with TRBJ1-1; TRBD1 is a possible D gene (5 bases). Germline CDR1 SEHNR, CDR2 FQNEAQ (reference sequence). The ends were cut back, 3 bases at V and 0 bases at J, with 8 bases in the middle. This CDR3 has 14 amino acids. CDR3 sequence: CASSFAGLNTEAFF. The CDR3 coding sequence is TGTGCCAGCAGCTTCGCAGGGCTGAACACTGAAGCTTTCTTT.

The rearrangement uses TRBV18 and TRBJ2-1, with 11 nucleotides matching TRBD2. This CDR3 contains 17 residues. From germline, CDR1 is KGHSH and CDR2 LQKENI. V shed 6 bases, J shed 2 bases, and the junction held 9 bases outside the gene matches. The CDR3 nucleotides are TGTGCCAGCTCCCCTGAACTAGCGGGGGACCCCTACAATGAGCAGTTCTTC. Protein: CASSPELAGDPYNEQFF.

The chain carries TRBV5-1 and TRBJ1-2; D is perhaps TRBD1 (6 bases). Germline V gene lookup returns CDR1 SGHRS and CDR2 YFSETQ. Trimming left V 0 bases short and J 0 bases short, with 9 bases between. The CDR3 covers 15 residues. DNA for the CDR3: TGCGCCAGCAGCTTGGACAGGGCGGCTAACTATGGCTACACCTTC. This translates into CASSLDRAANYGYTF.

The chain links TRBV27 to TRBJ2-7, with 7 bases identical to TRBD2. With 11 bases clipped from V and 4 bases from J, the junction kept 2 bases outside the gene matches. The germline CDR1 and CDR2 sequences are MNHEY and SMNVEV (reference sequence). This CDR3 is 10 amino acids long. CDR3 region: CAVGGYEQYF. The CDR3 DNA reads TGTGCCGTCGGGGGGTACGAGCAGTACTTC.